Listed here are 22 T cell receptor beta chains from one sample, sequenced in a study of T cell responses to AZD1222 COVID-19 vaccine. Some clones are missing from TCRdb's copy, which holds only in-frame ones; the method was immunoSEQ multiplex PCR. The sample has about 97,000 clones; roughly 84% are singletons. Sequenced material: peripheral blood, taken on day 0 of AZD1222 vaccination. These receptors were collected from an adult in good health.

This clone appeared once. The rearrangement joins TRBV9 to TRBJ2-5; no clear D. This CDR3 is built from 12 residues. V lost 2 bases and J 5 bases, leaving 7 bases between the germline ends. Germline-derived CDR1 and CDR2 are SGDLS and YYNGEE. The CDR3 protein is CASSVEGETQYF. CDR3 DNA: TGTGCCAGCAGCGTGGAAGGGGAGACCCAGTACTTC.

This clone appeared a single time. The chain is built from TRBV29-1 and TRBJ2-7; D perhaps matches TRBD2 (6 bases). Looked up from germline, CDR1 is SQVTM and CDR2 is ANQGSEA. CDR3 length: 14 residues. Trimming removed 3 bases at V and 7 bases at J, with 19 bases between. The CDR3 region is CSVEVGRGVREQYF. CDR3 DNA: TGCAGCGTTGAGGTCGGGAGAGGCGTACGGGAGCAGTACTTC.

This clone was counted only a few times. The V gene is TRBV10-3, the J gene TRBJ2-1; 10 nucleotides agree with TRBD2. Germline CDR1 and CDR2: ENHRY and SYGVKD. This CDR3 contains 16 residues. J was trimmed by 2 bases and V by 2 bases; bases with no gene match: 3. CDR3: CAISERTSGTYNEQFF. CDR3 bases: TGTGCCATCAGTGAGAGGACTAGCGGAACCTACAATGAGCAGTTCTTC.

V gene TRBV29-1 combines with J gene TRBJ1-1; 7 positions match TRBD1. The CDR3 is 12 amino acids. V was clipped by 5 bases and J by 1 base; unmatched bases: 1. In germline, CDR1 is SQVTM, CDR2 ANQGSEA. The DNA of the CDR3 is TGCAGCGTTCGACAGGGGAACACTGAAGCTTTCTTT. It translates to CSVRQGNTEAFF.

The rearrangement links TRBV20-1 to TRBJ2-5, with 8 bases fitting TRBD2. Germline CDR1 DFQATT, CDR2 SNEGSKA (reference sequence). Trimming at V came to 3 bases and at J to 6 bases, leaving 12 bases not matched to a gene. This CDR3 contains 15 residues. CDR3 coding DNA: TGCAGTGCTAGTTCCTGGCGGGAGGTAGTCCAGACCCAGTACTTC. Amino acids: CSASSWREVVQTQYF.

This clone was recorded once. The chain has TRBV11-2 and TRBJ1-6; D ambiguous. Trimming cost V 4 bases and J 13 bases, with 8 bases left between them. The germline gives CDR1 SGHAT, CDR2 FQNNGV. The CDR3 length is 11 residues. Written as DNA, the CDR3 is TGTGCCAGCAGCTCCGGCGTGCCCCTCCACTTT. This sequence encodes CASSSGVPLHF.

This chain joins TRBV2 and TRBJ1-3; D ambiguous. The CDR3 loop spans 12 amino acids. V was cut by 7 bases and J by 16 bases, with 20 bases left in between. Germline values: CDR1 SNHLY, CDR2 FYNNEI. The chain's CDR3 is CASKEGGVFVYF. CDR3 coding DNA: TGTGCCAGCAAAGAAGGTGGAGTCTTCGTGTATTTT.

This clone has just a few counts. This sequence joins TRBV24-1 and TRBJ2-1; maybe TRBD1 (6 bases). V lost 1 base, J lost 7 bases, and 19 bases lay in between. The CDR3 covers 17 residues. The germline gives CDR1 KGHDR, CDR2 SFDVKD. In nucleotides, the CDR3 is TGTGCCACCAGTGATTTAAAAGGGACGGACAGAATGAATGAGCAGTTCTTC. Protein product: CATSDLKGTDRMNEQFF.

This clone was recorded only once. The chain combines TRBV10-1 with TRBJ2-7, with 11 bases that match TRBD1. The V gene end was trimmed by 2 bases and the J gene end by 3 bases; junction bases not matched to a gene: 0. CDR1 and CDR2 (germline): WNHNN, SYGVQD (reference sequence). The CDR3 contains 14 residues. The DNA of the CDR3 is TGCGCCAGCAGTGAGGGGACAGGGGGCTACGAGCAGTACTTC. This codes for CASSEGTGGYEQYF.

The chain has TRBV3-1 (or the pseudogene TRBV3-2) and TRBJ2-1; 8 positions match TRBD2. The CDR3 extends over 11 amino acids. V lost 8 bases to trimming and J lost 8 bases; unmatched junction nucleotides: 2. The germline gives CDR1 LGHDT, CDR2 YNNKEL (reference sequence). The CDR3 sequence: CASREGDEQFF. The CDR3 nucleotides are TGTGCCAGCCGGGAGGGCGATGAGCAGTTCTTC.

This chain links TRBV12-3 or TRBV12-4 with TRBJ1-2; D is uncertain. The V gene lost 6 bases and the J gene lost 3 bases, with 11 bases spanning the gap. The CDR3 totals 13 residues. CDR3 sequence: CASRPTSYYGYTF. The CDR3 nucleotides are TGTGCCAGCAGACCGACTTCATACTATGGCTACACCTTC.

J is TRBJ1-2 and V is TRBV5-1, with D tentatively TRBD1 (5 bases). Trimming shortened V by 2 bases and J by 4 bases, and 9 bases separated the two germline ends. The CDR3 runs 13 residues. Germline assignment: CDR1 SGHRS and CDR2 YFSETQ. For the CDR3, the DNA is TGCGCCAGCAGCTTCGGGCAGGGCTATGGCTACACCTTC. Its translation is CASSFGQGYGYTF.

J is TRBJ2-7 and V is TRBV6-5, with 7 bases matching TRBD1. The CDR3 is 11 amino acids. V gave up 7 bases and J gave up 5 bases; unmatched junction bases: 2. Germline V gene lookup returns CDR1 MNHEY and CDR2 SVGAGI. The CDR3, as DNA: TGTGCCAGCATCGGACAGGACGAGCAGTACTTC. This codes for CASIGQDEQYF.

The rearrangement joins TRBV28 to TRBJ1-3, with D tentatively TRBD1 (5 bases). Trimming shortened V by 8 bases and J by 4 bases, and 9 bases separated the two germline ends. The CDR3 covers 12 residues. CDR1 and CDR2 from the germline V gene are MDHEN and SYDVKM. As DNA, the CDR3 is TGTGCCAGCTGGGCAGGGGGAAACACCATATATTTT. It specifies CASWAGGNTIYF.

About this clone itself: The sample has other DNA sequences that encode this CDR3 too. The CDR3 region is CASSQEGVYEQYF. The DNA for the CDR3 is TGTGCCAGCAGCCAAGAAGGGGTCTACGAGCAGTACTTC. The chain combines TRBV3-1 (or the pseudogene TRBV3-2) with TRBJ2-7; the D gene is possibly TRBD1 (5 bases). Deletions cut 0 bases from V and 3 bases from J, with 6 bases between. Germline CDR1 reads LGHDT; CDR2 reads YNNKEL (reference sequence). This CDR3 has 13 amino acids.

The chain has TRBV28 and TRBJ2-1; D gene unclear. Per the germline V gene, CDR1 is MDHEN and CDR2 is SYDVKM. The length of the CDR3 is 14 residues. V shed 6 bases and J shed 4 bases, with 13 bases lying between them. The CDR3 region is CASSTRMTYNEQFF. CDR3 DNA sequence: TGTGCCAGCAGCACTCGAATGACGTACAATGAGCAGTTCTTC.

This clone came up once. The chain is built from TRBV12-3 or TRBV12-4 and TRBJ2-5; no definite D call. The CDR3 contains 12 residues. The germline V and J ends were trimmed by 3 bases and 7 bases, with 9 bases remaining between them. CDR3 DNA sequence: TGTGCCAGCAGTTTCGGGTTCGGGACCCAGTACTTC. This codes for CASSFGFGTQYF.

This clone appeared many times. The V gene is TRBV14, the J gene TRBJ1-1; D might be TRBD1 (6 bases). CDR1 SGHDN and CDR2 FVKESK come from the germline V gene. V lost 4 bases to trimming and J lost 3 bases, with 15 bases between them. The CDR3 sequence is 15 residues long. DNA for the CDR3: TGTGCCAGCAGCCTAAATGGGGGGCGGCACACTGAAGCTTTCTTT. It translates to CASSLNGGRHTEAFF.

The chain recombines TRBV30 with TRBJ1-1; D ambiguous. The CDR3 runs to 8 residues. Trimming cost V 7 bases and J 11 bases, with 8 bases left between them. Germline V gene sequence: CDR1 GTSNPN, CDR2 SVGIG (reference sequence). The CDR3 DNA follows: TGTGCCTCCCAGGAGGCTTTCTTT. It translates to CASQEAFF.

This clone was found a few times. The genes are TRBV7-9 and TRBJ2-5; TRBD1 might be the D (5 bases). V lost 5 bases and J lost 6, with 16 bases in between. CDR1 and CDR2 (germline): SEHNR, FQNEAQ (reference sequence). The CDR3 extends over 14 amino acids. CDR3 region: CASSIGQGLKTQYF. CDR3 nucleotides: TGTGCCAGCAGCATCGGTCAGGGTCTGAAGACCCAGTACTTC.

This chain uses TRBV18 with TRBJ2-7; TRBD2 matches at 7 bases. Germline loops: CDR1 KGHSH, CDR2 LQKENI. Trimming at V came to 3 bases and at J to 3 bases, leaving 11 bases not matched to a gene. The CDR3 is 16 residues long. The CDR3 region has the DNA TGTGCCAGCTCACCTGGAGCGGGGACCAGAGTCTACGAGCAGTACTTC. Protein product: CASSPGAGTRVYEQYF.

The chain joins TRBV7-9 to TRBJ2-7, with D possibly being TRBD2 (5 bases). The germline gives CDR1 SEHNR, CDR2 FQNEAQ (reference sequence). The CDR3 extends over 13 amino acids. V lost 5 bases and J 2 bases, leaving 10 bases between the germline ends. The CDR3 loop is CASSPAGTYEQYF. The CDR3 region has the DNA TGTGCCAGCAGCCCCGCCGGGACCTACGAGCAGTACTTC.